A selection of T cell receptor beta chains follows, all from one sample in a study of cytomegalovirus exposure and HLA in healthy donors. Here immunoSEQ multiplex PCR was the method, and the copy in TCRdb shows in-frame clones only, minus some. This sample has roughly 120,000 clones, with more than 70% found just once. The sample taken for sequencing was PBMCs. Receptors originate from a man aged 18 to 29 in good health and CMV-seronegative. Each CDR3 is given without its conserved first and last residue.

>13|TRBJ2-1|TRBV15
ATSRDSDSRDEQF
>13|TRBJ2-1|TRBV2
ASMRGTGGNNEQF
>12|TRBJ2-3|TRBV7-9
ASSLAQVTDTQY
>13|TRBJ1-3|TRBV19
ASSPTGEPGNTIY
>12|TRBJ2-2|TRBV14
ASSQGGGTGELF
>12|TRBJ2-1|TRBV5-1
ASSPGAGGNEQF
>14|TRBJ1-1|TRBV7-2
ASSLVTGGRPIRAF
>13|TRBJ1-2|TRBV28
ASSSPGVGLRGYT
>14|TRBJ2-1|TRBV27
ASSSLLAGGSNEQF
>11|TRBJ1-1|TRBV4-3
ASRQGMNTEAF
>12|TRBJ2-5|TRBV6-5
ASRTRLRGETQY
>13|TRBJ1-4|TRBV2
ASSRLEGASQKLF
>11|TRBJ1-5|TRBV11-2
ASSPGSVVSQH
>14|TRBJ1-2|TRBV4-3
ASSQDGGQTGYGYT
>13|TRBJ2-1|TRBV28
ASLRGARGYNEQF
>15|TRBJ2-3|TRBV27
ASSPVVEGAGTDTQY
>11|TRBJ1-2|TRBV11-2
ASSPGSTYGYT
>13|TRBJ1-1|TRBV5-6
ASSLWGTGNTEAF
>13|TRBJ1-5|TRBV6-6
ASSYYGQGDQPQH
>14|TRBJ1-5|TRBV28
ASSLFEGRGIGPQH
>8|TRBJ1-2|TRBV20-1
SAHRAAGT
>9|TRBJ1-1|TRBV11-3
ASRRGTEAF
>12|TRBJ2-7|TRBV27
ASSLAGISYEQY
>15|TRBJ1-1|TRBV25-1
ASSVQLTTAGNTEAF
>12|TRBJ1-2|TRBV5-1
ASSLATDLYGYT
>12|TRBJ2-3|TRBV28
ASRERSFADTQY
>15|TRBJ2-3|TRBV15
ATSREVPGDYTDTQY
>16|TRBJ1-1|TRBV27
ASSLTPLFRQGNTEAF
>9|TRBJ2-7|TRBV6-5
ASSREYEQY
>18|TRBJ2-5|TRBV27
ASSSLTGLAGGSHQETQY
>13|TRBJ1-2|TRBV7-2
ASSSNRGQAYGYT
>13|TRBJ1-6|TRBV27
ASSQNQGLASPLH
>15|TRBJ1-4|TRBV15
ATSHRIGQGASEKLF
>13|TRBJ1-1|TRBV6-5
ASRRPGQGFTEAF
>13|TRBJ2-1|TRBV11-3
ASSSRRPNYNEQF
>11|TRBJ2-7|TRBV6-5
ASQSGWPGEQY
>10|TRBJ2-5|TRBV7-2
ASMGGSWTQY
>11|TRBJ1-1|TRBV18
ASSLDRDTEAF
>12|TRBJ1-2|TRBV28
ASSSSGTGYGYT
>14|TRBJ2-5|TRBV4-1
ASSQRPGGLIETQY
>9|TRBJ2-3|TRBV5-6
ASSFRQGCH
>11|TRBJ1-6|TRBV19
ASRDRGRSPLH
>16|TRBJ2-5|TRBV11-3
ASSLRRGLAGGRETQY